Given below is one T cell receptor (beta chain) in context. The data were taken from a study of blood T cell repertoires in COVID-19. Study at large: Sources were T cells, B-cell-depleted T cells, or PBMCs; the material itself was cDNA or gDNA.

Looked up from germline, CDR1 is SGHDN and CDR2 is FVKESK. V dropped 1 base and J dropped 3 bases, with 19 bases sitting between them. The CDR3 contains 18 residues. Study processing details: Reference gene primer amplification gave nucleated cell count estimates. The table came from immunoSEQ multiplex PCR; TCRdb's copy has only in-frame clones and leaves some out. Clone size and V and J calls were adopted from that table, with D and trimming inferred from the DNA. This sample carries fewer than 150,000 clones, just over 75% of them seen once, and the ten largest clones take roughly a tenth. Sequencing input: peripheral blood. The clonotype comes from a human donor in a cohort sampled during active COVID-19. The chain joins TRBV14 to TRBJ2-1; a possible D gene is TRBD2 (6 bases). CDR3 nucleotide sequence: TGTGCCAGCAGCCAAGCGGGATTAGCGGTAATGAACTACAATGAGCAGTTCTTC. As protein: CASSQAGLAVMNYNEQFF.